This T cell receptor beta chain was retrieved from a study of cytomegalovirus exposure and HLA in healthy donors. Overall study findings and caveats: As confirmed in vitro, three CMV-associated chains were specific for CMV antigens.

Turning to this clone: What it recognizes is unknown.

This table comes from immunoSEQ multiplex PCR, and its TCRdb copy is limited to in-frame clones, with some not included. The repertoire consists of 55,000 to 75,000 clones, with approximately 96% occurring once and the leading ten covering around 4.5%. Germline values: CDR1 SGHTA, CDR2 FQGNSA. The ends lost 5 bases at V and 5 bases at J; junction bases unmatched: 7. The CDR3 spans 15 residues. Sequencing was performed on PBMCs. The receptor comes from a man in his late teens or twenties in good health and CMV-seropositive. This chain joins TRBV7-2 and TRBJ2-5; 11 nucleotides match TRBD2. The CDR3 DNA reads as TGTGCCAGCAGCATTAGCGGGAGGGCCTGGGAGACCCAGTACTTC. Residues: CASSISGRAWETQYF.